This T cell receptor (beta chain) originates from a study of early T cells in non-severe SARS-CoV-2 infection. The CDR3 extends over 12 amino acids. V was cut by 3 bases and J by 1 base, with 3 bases left in between. TCRdb recomputed calls from the 5' RACE reads with MiXCR, one row per CDR3 protein. Among roughly 50,000 distinct CDR3 sequences listed, over 7.5% were seen once. This chain links TRBV12-3 or TRBV12-4 with TRBJ1-1, with no clear D. The source material was whole blood. This TCR derives from an adult who was a healthcare worker with PCR-confirmed SARS-CoV-2 infection or an uninfected control (not recorded which). The CDR3 is CASSFENTEAFF. For the CDR3, the DNA is TGTGCCAGCAGTTTTGAGAACACTGAAGCTTTCTTT.